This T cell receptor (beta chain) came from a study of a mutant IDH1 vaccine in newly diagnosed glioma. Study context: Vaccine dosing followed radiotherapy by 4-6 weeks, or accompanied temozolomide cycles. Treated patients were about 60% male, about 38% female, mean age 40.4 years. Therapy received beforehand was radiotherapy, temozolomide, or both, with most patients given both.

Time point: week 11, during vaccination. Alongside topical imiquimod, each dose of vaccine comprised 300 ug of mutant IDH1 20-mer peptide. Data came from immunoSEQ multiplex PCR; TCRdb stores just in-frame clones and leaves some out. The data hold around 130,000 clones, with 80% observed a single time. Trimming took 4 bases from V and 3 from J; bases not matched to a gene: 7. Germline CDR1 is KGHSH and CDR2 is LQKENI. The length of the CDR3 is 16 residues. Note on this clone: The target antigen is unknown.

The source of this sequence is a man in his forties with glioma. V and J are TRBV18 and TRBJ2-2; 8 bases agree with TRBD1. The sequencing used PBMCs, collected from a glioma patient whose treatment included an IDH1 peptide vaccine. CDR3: CASSRGQGSHTGELFF. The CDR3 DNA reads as TGTGCCAGCTCACGCGGACAGGGATCCCACACCGGGGAGCTGTTTTTT.